The sequence of this T cell receptor (beta chain) was determined in a study of technical replicates of blood from several donors. Profiled with immunoSEQ multiplex PCR; TCRdb holds only in-frame clones, not every one. This sample carries tens of thousands of clones, roughly 98% of them seen once, and the ten largest clones take approximately 0.2%. The CDR3 runs 19 residues. Germline loops: CDR1 MNHEY, CDR2 SMNVEV (reference sequence). J was trimmed by 1 base and V by 6 bases; bases with no gene match: 18. The V call is TRBV27, the J call TRBJ1-1; the match to TRBD1 covers 9 bases. Sequencing was carried out using T cells isolated from PBMCs. The sequence came from a human donor in good health. CDR3 sequence reads: CASRSTRDRDWYWNTEAFF. CDR3 nucleotides: TGTGCCAGCAGATCGACCCGGGACAGGGATTGGTACTGGAACACTGAAGCTTTCTTT.